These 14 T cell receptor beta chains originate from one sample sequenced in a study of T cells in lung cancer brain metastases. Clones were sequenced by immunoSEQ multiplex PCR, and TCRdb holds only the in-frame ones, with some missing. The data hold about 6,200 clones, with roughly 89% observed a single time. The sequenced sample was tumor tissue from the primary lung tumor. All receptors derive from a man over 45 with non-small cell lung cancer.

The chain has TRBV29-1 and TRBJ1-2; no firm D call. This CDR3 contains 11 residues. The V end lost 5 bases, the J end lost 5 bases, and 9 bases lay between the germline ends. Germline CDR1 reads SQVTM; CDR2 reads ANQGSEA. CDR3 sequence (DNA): TGCAGCGTTAACAGCGTTTATGGCTACACCTTC. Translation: CSVNSVYGYTF.

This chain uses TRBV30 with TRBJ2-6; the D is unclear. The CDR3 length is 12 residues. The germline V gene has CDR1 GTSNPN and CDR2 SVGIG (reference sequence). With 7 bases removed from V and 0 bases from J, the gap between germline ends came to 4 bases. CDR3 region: CALNSGANVLTF. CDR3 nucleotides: TGTGCCTTAAACTCTGGGGCCAACGTCCTGACTTTC. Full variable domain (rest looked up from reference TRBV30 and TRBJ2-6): SQTIHQWPATLVQPVGSPLSLECTVEGTSNPNLYWYRQAAGRGLQLLFYSVGIGQISSEVPQNLSASRPQDRQFILSSKKLLLSDSGFYLCALNSGANVLTFGAGSRLTVL.

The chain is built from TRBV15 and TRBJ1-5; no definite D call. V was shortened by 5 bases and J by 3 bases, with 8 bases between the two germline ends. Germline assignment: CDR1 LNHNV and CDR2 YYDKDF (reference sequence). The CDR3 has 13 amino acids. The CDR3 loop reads CATSGEFNQPQHF. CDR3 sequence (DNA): TGTGCCACCAGCGGGGAATTCAATCAGCCCCAGCATTTT.

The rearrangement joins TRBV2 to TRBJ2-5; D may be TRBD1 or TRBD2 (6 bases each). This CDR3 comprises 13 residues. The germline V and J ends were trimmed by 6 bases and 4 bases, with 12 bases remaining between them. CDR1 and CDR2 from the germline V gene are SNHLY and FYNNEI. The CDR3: CASREGEGETQYF. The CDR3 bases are TGTGCCAGCAGGGAGGGGGAAGGAGAGACCCAGTACTTC.

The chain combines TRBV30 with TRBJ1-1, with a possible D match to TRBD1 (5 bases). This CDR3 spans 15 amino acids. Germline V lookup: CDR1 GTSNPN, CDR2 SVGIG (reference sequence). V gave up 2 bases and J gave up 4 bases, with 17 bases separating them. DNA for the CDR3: TGTGCCTGGAGTAACCGCCGCGGGGGAGGCACTGAAGCTTTCTTT. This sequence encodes CAWSNRRGGGTEAFF.

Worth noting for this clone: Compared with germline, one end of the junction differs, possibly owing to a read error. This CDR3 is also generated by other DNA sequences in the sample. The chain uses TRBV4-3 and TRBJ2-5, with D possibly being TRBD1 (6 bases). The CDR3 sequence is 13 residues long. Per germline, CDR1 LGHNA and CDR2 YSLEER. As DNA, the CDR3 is TGCGCTAGCAGCCAAGTTTGGGGGCCGTTGCAGTACTTC. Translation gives CASSQVWGPLQYF.

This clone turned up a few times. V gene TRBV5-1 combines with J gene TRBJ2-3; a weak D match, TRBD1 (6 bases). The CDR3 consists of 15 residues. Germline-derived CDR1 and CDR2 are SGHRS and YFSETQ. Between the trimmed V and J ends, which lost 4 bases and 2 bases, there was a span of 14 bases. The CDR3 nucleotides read TGCGCCAGCAGCGAAAACAGGGCATTCACAGATACGCAGTATTTT. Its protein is CASSENRAFTDTQYF. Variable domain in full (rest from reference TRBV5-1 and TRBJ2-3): KAGVTQTPRYLIKTRGQQVTLSCSPISGHRSVSWYQQTPGQGLQFLFEYFSETQRNKGNFPGRFSGRQFSNSRSEMNVSTLELGDSALYLCASSENRAFTDTQYFGPGTRLTVL.

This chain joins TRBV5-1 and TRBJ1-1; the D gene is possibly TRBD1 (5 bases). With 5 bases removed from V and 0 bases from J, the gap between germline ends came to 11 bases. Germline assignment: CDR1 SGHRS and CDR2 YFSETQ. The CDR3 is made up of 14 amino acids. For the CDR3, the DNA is TGCGCCAGCAGGACTACAGGTTTGAACACTGAAGCTTTCTTT. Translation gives CASRTTGLNTEAFF.

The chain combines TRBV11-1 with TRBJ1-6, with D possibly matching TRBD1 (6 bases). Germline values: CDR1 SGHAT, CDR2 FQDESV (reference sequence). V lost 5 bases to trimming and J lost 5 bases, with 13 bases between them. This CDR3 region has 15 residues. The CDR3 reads CASSQQGRDNSPLHF. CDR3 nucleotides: TGTGCCAGCAGCCAACAGGGTCGGGATAATTCACCCCTCCACTTT.

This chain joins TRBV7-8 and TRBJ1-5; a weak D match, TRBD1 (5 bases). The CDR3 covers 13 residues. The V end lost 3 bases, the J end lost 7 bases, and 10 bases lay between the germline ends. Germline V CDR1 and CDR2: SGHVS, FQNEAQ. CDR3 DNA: TGTGCCAGCAGCTTTTTCTGGGACCAGCCCCAGCATTTT. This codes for CASSFFWDQPQHF.

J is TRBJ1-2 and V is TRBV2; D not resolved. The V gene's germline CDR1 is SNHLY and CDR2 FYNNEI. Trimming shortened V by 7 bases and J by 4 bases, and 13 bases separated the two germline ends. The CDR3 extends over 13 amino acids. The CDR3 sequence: CASKELNIYGYTF. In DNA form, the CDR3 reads TGTGCCAGCAAAGAGCTCAACATCTATGGCTACACCTTC.

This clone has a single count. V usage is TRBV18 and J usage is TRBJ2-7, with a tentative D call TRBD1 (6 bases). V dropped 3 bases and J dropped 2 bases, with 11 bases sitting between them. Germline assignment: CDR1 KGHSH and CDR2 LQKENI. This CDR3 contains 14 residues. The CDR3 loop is CASSPDRGAYEQYF. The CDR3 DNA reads TGTGCCAGCTCACCGGACAGAGGCGCCTACGAGCAGTACTTC.

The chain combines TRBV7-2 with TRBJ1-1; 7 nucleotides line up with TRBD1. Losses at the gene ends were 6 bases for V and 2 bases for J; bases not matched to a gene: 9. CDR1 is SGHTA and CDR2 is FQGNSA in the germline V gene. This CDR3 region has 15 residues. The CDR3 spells CASSPTGQRNTEAFF. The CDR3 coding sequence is TGTGCCAGCAGTCCAACGGGACAGAGAAACACTGAAGCTTTCTTT.

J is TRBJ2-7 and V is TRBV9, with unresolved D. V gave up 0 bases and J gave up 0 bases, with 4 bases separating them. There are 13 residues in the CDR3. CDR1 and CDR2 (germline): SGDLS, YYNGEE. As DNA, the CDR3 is TGTGCCAGCAGCGTAGGTCCCTCCTACGAGCAGTACTTC. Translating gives CASSVGPSYEQYF.